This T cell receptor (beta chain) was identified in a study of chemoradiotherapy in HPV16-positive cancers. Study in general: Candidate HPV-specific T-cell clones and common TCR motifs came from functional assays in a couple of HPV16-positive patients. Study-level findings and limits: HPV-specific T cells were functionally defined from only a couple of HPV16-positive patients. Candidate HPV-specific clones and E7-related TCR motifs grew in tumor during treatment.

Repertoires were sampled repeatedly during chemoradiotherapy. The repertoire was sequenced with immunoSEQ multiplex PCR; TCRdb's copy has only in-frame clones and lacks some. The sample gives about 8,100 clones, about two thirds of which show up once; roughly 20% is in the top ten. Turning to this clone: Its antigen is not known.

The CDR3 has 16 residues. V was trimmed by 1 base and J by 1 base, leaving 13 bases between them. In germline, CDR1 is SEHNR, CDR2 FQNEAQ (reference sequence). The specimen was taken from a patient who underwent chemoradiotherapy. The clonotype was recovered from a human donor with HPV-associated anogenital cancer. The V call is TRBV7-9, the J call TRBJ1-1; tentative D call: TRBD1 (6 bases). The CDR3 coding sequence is TGTGCCAGCAGCTTAGGACATCAGGGGCCGAACACTGAAGCTTTCTTT. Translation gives CASSLGHQGPNTEAFF.